This T cell receptor beta chain was profiled in a study of blood T cell repertoires in COVID-19 (TCRdb year 2020). Broadly, across the study: Samples from collaborators originated in the United States, Italy and Spain and spanned both the acute and convalescent phases of COVID-19. Subjects who had been exposed to COVID-19, were actively infected with it, or had recovered from it provided the deeply sampled blood TCRbeta repertoires that made up the dataset. The prospective study material was composed of cDNA or gDNA derived from T cells, B-cell-depleted T cells, or PBMCs. The samples were drawn from the first 160 participants of the ongoing ImmuneRACE study and from about 1,200 subjects provided by 6 global collaborators. The sample metadata nearly always contained a de-identified subject ID, COVID-19 status, age in years and sex. HLA class I and class II types, where available, came from metadata supplied by the sample provider rather than from assay-based typing. The repertoires were released in a freely available public database meant as a resource for research on the immune response to SARS-CoV-2. Study-wide conclusions, independent of this receptor: How much clinical and demographic metadata was included differed by source and by participant, and the metadata was provided uncurated.

For this clone: It lacks a known antigen. The sample holds no much larger clone one base away, and base qualities are not on file.

Each collaborating institution followed its own protocols to collect whole blood in K2EDTA tubes. For TCRbeta analysis, collaborator samples were shipped as frozen whole blood, as isolated PBMCs, or as DNA extracted from either sample type. TCRbeta CDR3 regions were amplified from genomic DNA using the immunoSEQ Assay, a bias-controlled multiplex PCR. As for the original processing: Nucleated cell counts per sample were estimated from amplification of reference gene primers within the assay. To quantify the absolute abundance of each unique TCRbeta CDR3 rearrangement, sequence reads were collapsed and filtered. For each sample, productive Simpson clonality was calculated as the square root of Simpson's diversity index across productive rearrangements. Not all clones reach the TCRdb copy of this immuneACCESS table, which keeps in-frame sequences only. Checked studies attribute under half of the gap to unresolved V genes and leave the rest unexplained. V and J calls and clone size follow that table, whereas D and trimming were derived from the DNA. For this sample the table gives about 18,000 clones, of which about 90% were detected only once. Jointly, the top ten make up under 20% of the sample.

Sequences were obtained from peripheral blood. The clonotype was recovered from a man between 45 and 60 years old with active COVID-19.

The CDR3: CASSASLGRGYEQYF. The nucleotide sequence reads as follows: TGTGCCAGCTCAGCTAGTTTGGGTCGGGGCTACGAGCAGTACTTC. The chain links TRBV18 with TRBJ2-7, with TRBD2 perhaps the D gene, on 5 matching bases. From the germline V gene, CDR1 is KGHSH and CDR2 is LQKENI. From cysteine to phenylalanine, the CDR3 is 15 amino acids long. Of all the DNA, just the CDR3 is kept, 45 bases in frame from base 1. Trimming at the junction amounts to 5 bases on V and 3 bases on J, and the germline ends lie 17 bases apart.